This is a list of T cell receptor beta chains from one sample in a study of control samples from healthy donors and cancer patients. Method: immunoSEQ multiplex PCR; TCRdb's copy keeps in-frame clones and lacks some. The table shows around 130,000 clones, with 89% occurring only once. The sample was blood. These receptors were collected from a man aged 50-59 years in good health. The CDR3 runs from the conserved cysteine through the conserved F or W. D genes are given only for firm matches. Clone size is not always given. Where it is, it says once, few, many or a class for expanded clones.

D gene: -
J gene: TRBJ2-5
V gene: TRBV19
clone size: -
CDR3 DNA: TGTGCCAGTAGTCGTCAGGGTGTAGGAGAGACCCAGTACTTC
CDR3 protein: CASSRQGVGETQYF

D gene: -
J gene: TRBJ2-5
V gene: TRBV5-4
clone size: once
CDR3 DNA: TGTGCCAGCAGCTTGGGTCAGACAGGAGCACAAGAGACCCAGTACTTC
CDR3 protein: CASSLGQTGAQETQYF

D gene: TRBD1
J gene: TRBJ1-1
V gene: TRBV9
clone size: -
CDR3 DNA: TGTGCCAGCAGCGTATGGCTGGGACAGGGGAGGGACACTGAAGCTTTCTTT
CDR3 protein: CASSVWLGQGRDTEAFF

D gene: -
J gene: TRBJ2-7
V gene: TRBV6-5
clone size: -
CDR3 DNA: TGTGCCAGCCTGGGACCTAACGTAGGATACGAGCAGTACTTC
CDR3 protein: CASLGPNVGYEQYF

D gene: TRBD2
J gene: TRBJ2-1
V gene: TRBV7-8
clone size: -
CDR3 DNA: TGTGCCAGCAGCTTAGAGAGCCGGGACTACACCCTTTACAATGAGCAGTTCTTC
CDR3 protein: CASSLESRDYTLYNEQFF

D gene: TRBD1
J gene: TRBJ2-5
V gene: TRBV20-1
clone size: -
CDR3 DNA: TGCAGTGTAACAGGGGAAGAGACCCAGTACTTC
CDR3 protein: CSVTGEETQYF

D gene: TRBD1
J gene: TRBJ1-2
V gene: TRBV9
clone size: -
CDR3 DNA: TGTGCCAGCAGCGTGGGAGGACAGGGGGCCTCTTCGTATGGCTACACCTTC
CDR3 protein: CASSVGGQGASSYGYTF

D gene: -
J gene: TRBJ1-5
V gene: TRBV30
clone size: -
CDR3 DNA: TGTGCCTGGAGTCCCGACCCAACGTTCCGGCCCCAGCATTTT
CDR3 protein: CAWSPDPTFRPQHF

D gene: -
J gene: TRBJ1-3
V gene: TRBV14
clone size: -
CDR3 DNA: TGTGCCAGCAGCCGCATCCGAGGTCCCTCTGGAAACACCATATATTTT
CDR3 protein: CASSRIRGPSGNTIYF

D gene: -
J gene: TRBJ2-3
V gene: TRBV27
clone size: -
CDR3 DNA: TGTGCCAGCAGTTTCTCGAATGGACTACTCCCTGATACGCAGTATTTT
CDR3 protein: CASSFSNGLLPDTQYF

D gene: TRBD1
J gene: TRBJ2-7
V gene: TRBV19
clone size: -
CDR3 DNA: TGTGCCAGTAGTCAACAGGGGGACAACGAGCAGTACTTC
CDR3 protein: CASSQQGDNEQYF

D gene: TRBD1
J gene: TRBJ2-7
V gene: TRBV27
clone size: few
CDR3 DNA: TGTGCCAGCAGTTTATCGACAGGGTCCTACGAGCAGTACTTC
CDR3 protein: CASSLSTGSYEQYF

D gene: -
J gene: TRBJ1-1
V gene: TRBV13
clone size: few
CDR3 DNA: TGTGCCAGCACCACCGCCAGGGGTACGACTTTCTTT
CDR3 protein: CASTTARGTTFF

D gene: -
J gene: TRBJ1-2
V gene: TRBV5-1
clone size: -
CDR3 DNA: TGCGCCAGCAGCCTTCAGGGAGATGTACGCTATGGCTACACCTTC
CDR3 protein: CASSLQGDVRYGYTF

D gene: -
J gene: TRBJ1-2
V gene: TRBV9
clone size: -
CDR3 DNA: TGTGCCAGCAGCGTAGCGGGGGGCTATGGCTACACCTTC
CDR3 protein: CASSVAGGYGYTF

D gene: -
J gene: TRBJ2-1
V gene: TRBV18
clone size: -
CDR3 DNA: TGTGCCAGCTCCCAAGGGGGGCCCATGGAGCAGTTCTTC
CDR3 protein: CASSQGGPMEQFF

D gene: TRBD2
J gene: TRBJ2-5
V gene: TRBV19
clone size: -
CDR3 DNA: TGTGCCAGTAGTATCAGTCCCATCTCGGGAGGGGAGCAGTACTTC
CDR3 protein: CASSISPISGGEQYF

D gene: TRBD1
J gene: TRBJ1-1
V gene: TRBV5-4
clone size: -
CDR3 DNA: TGTGCCAGCAGTTTGACAGGGGCGAAACCTGAAGCTTTCTTT
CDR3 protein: CASSLTGAKPEAFF

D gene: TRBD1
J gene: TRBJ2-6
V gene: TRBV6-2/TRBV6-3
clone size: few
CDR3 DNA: TGTGCCAGCAGTTATCGGACAGGCCTTTCTGGGGCCAACGTCCTGACTTTC
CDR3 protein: CASSYRTGLSGANVLTF

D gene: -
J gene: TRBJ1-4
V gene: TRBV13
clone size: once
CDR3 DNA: TGTGCCAGCAGCTTAGATGCCGGGGCAGGTGAAAAACTGTTTTTT
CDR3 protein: CASSLDAGAGEKLFF

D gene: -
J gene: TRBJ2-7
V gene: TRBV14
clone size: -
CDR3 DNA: TGTGCCAGCAGCCGCACCCCGACAGGATCTTTCCTCGGGCAGTACTTC
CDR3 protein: CASSRTPTGSFLGQYF

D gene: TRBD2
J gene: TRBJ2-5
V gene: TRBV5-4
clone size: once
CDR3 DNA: TGTGCCAGCAGCTGGGGCGGGAGAGACGAGACCCAGTACTTC
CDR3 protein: CASSWGGRDETQYF